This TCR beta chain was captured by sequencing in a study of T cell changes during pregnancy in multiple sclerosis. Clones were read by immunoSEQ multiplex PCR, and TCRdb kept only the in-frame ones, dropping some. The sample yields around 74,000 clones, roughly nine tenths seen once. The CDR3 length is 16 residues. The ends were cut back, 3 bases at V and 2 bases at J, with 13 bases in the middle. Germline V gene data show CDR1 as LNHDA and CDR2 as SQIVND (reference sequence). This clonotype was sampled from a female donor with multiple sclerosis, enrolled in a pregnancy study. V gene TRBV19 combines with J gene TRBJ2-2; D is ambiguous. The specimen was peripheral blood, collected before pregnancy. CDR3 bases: TGTGCCAGTAGTATTGCAGATGGAGAAAACACCGGGGAGCTGTTTTTT. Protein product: CASSIADGENTGELFF.